The 27 T cell receptor beta chains reported below all come from one sample, sequenced in a study of blood T cell repertoires in COVID-19. Sequenced by immunoSEQ multiplex PCR; TCRdb stores in-frame clones only, minus some. The sample has a few hundred thousand clones, approximately 90% seen once. Sequenced sample: peripheral blood. Receptor source: a man aged 25 to 40 with acute or convalescent COVID-19.

The CDR3 sequence: CASSLGEGEFISQPQHF. As DNA, the CDR3 is TGTGCCAGCAGCTTAGGCGAAGGGGAATTTATTAGTCAGCCCCAGCATTTT. The V gene is TRBV7-8, the J gene TRBJ1-5; D perhaps matches TRBD1 (5 bases). In germline, CDR1 is SGHVS, CDR2 FQNEAQ. The CDR3 covers 17 residues. V was trimmed by 1 base and J by 6 bases, leaving 19 bases between them. The full variable domain, rest sourced from reference TRBV7-8 and TRBJ1-5, is GAGVSQSPRYKVAKRGQDVALRCDPISGHVSLFWYQQALGQGPEFLTYFQNEAQLDKSGLPSDRFFAERPEGSVSTLKIQRTQQEDSAVYLCASSLGEGEFISQPQHFGDGTRLSIL.

This clone has just a few counts. The rearrangement uses TRBV5-4 and TRBJ1-3; D is undetermined. Germline CDR1 reads SGHNT; CDR2 reads YYREEE (reference sequence). The length of the CDR3 is 16 residues. V lost 2 bases and J 0 bases, leaving 12 bases between the germline ends. CDR3 protein: CASSLAPKSSGNTIYF. The CDR3 DNA is TGTGCCAGCAGCTTAGCACCTAAGAGCTCTGGAAACACCATATATTTT.

The chain has TRBV6-5 and TRBJ1-2; D is unresolved. The CDR3 length is 13 residues. Germline lookup yields CDR1 MNHEY and CDR2 SVGAGI. The V end lost 5 bases, the J end lost 5 bases, and 12 bases lay between the germline ends. The CDR3 is CASSTGVGYGYTF. DNA for the CDR3: TGTGCCAGCAGTACGGGAGTGGGGTATGGCTACACCTTC.

This chain links TRBV5-1 with TRBJ2-3; unclear D gene. CDR1 and CDR2 from the germline V gene are SGHRS and YFSETQ. Trimming took off 1 base at V and 6 bases at J, with 9 bases between the two ends. The CDR3 has 13 amino acids. The CDR3 nucleotides are TGCGCCAGCAGCTTGCAGGTTAGGGATACGCAGTATTTT. Encoded protein: CASSLQVRDTQYF. Full variable domain (missing parts from reference TRBV5-1 and TRBJ2-3): KAGVTQTPRYLIKTRGQQVTLSCSPISGHRSVSWYQQTPGQGLQFLFEYFSETQRNKGNFPGRFSGRQFSNSRSEMNVSTLELGDSALYLCASSLQVRDTQYFGPGTRLTVL.

The chain is built from TRBV19 and TRBJ1-5, with TRBD1 matching 7 bases. J was trimmed by 7 bases and V by 6 bases; bases with no gene match: 3. Germline CDR1 and CDR2: LNHDA and SQIVND (reference sequence). This CDR3 is built from 12 residues. The CDR3 protein is CASRGGRQPQHF. The DNA for the CDR3 is TGTGCCAGTAGAGGGGGCAGGCAGCCCCAGCATTTT.

The chain links TRBV30 to TRBJ2-2, with D perhaps TRBD1 (5 bases). The germline V gene has CDR1 GTSNPN and CDR2 SVGIG (reference sequence). The CDR3 contains 15 residues. Trimming cost V 0 bases and J 3 bases, with 11 bases left between them. The CDR3 region is CAWSVSTDYTGELFF. CDR3 sequence (DNA): TGTGCCTGGAGTGTATCGACAGATTACACCGGGGAGCTGTTTTTT. The full variable domain, in which reference TRBV30 and TRBJ2-2 provide the parts outside the CDR3, is SQTIHQWPATLVQPVGSPLSLECTVEGTSNPNLYWYRQAAGRGLQLLFYSVGIGQISSEVPQNLSASRPQDRQFILSSKKLLLSDSGFYLCAWSVSTDYTGELFFGEGSRLTVL.

V is TRBV5-8 and J is TRBJ1-5; the match to TRBD1 covers 8 bases. CDR1 SGHTS and CDR2 YDEGEE come from the germline V gene. The CDR3 is 17 residues long. V shed 1 base, J shed 4 bases, and the junction held 10 bases outside the gene matches. In DNA form, the CDR3 reads TGTGCCAGCAGCTTGTATGAAGACAGGGGATGGAATCAGCCCCAGCATTTT. This translates into CASSLYEDRGWNQPQHF.

On this clone itself: The same CDR3 is also encoded by other DNA sequences in this sample. The V call is TRBV5-1, the J call TRBJ2-1; 8 positions match TRBD2. CDR1 and CDR2 (germline): SGHRS, YFSETQ. Unmatched junction bases numbered 0, after V lost 1 base and J lost 0 bases. This CDR3 contains 15 residues. Here the CDR3 DNA reads TGCGCCAGCAGCTTGAGCGGGGGCTCCTACAATGAGCAGTTCTTC. Translated: CASSLSGGSYNEQFF.

The CDR3 DNA reads as TGCGCCAGCAGCCAGGGGGCGAACACCGGGGAGCTGTTTTTT. It yields the protein CASSQGANTGELFF. The rearrangement uses TRBV5-1 and TRBJ2-2, with TRBD1 matching 7 bases. The CDR3 consists of 14 residues. CDR1 is SGHRS and CDR2 is YFSETQ in the germline V gene. Germline trimming cut 4 bases from V and 0 bases from J; bases unmatched to any gene: 0.

This clone was detected only once. The rearrangement links TRBV6-5 to TRBJ1-1; D uncertain. V lost 10 bases and J lost 1, with 13 bases in between. This CDR3 has 13 residues. The germline V gene encodes CDR1 MNHEY and CDR2 SVGAGI. This CDR3 is CAISRGPNTEAFF. The CDR3 coding sequence is TGTGCCATCTCCCGCGGTCCGAACACTGAAGCTTTCTTT.

CDR3 loop: CASSALDRETEAFF. DNA for the CDR3: TGTGCCAGCAGCGCTCTGGACAGGGAGACTGAAGCTTTCTTT. V is TRBV9 and J is TRBJ1-1; 8 bases match TRBD1. This CDR3 region has 14 residues. After removal of 3 bases from V and 5 bases from J, the junction contained 6 bases not matched to a gene. The germline V gene encodes CDR1 SGDLS and CDR2 YYNGEE.

The gene calls are TRBV5-1 and TRBJ1-4, with 7 bases matching TRBD1. In germline, CDR1 is SGHRS, CDR2 YFSETQ. The CDR3 covers 16 residues. V trimming: 2 bases; J trimming: 7 bases; junction bases outside the gene matches: 11. The CDR3 DNA sequence: TGCGCCAGCAGCTTTACCGGGACAGAGGCTCGTGAAAAACTGTTTTTT. It codes for CASSFTGTEAREKLFF.

V gene TRBV27 combines with J gene TRBJ1-2; TRBD1 matches at 7 bases. The germline V gene encodes CDR1 MNHEY and CDR2 SMNVEV (reference sequence). The CDR3 totals 14 residues. Trimming at V came to 2 bases and at J to 6 bases, leaving 6 bases not matched to a gene. The CDR3 region has the DNA TGTGCCAGCAGTTTAACGACAGGGTTGGATGGCTACACCTTC. Its translation: CASSLTTGLDGYTF.

V and J are TRBV7-3 and TRBJ2-3, with 9 nucleotides matching TRBD2. CDR3 size: 15 residues. V gave up 6 bases and J gave up 8 bases; unmatched junction bases: 12. Looked up from germline, CDR1 is SGHTA and CDR2 is FQGTGA. This CDR3 reads CASSSERGARSTQYF. The CDR3 DNA reads as TGTGCCAGCAGTTCCGAGCGGGGGGCCCGAAGTACGCAGTATTTT.

The chain uses TRBV4-1 and TRBJ1-1; 9 bases are a match to TRBD1. This CDR3 has 17 residues. V lost 6 bases, J lost 3 bases, and 14 bases stayed unmatched. Germline V gives CDR1 MGHRA, CDR2 YSYEKL. The CDR3 loop is CASRLKRHRGRDTEAFF. For the CDR3, the DNA is TGCGCCAGCAGACTGAAAAGGCACAGGGGGCGGGACACTGAAGCTTTCTTT.

The V and J genes are TRBV19 and TRBJ1-1; perhaps TRBD1 as D (5 bases). Looked up from germline, CDR1 is LNHDA and CDR2 is SQIVND (reference sequence). The CDR3 consists of 13 residues. The V and J ends lost 7 bases and 11 bases respectively, with 20 bases between them. CDR3 sequence reads: CASTKGLGLDAFF. The CDR3 DNA sequence: TGTGCCAGTACCAAAGGGTTGGGGCTAGATGCTTTCTTT.

The chain uses TRBV5-1 and TRBJ1-6; D remains unclear. The CDR3 is 14 amino acids. Germline V gene lookup returns CDR1 SGHRS and CDR2 YFSETQ. V was trimmed by 5 bases and J by 5 bases, leaving 11 bases between them. CDR3 in DNA: TGCGCCAGCAGATCAAATCGGGATAATTCACCCCTCCACTTT. Translated: CASRSNRDNSPLHF.

V gene TRBV6-5 combines with J gene TRBJ1-1; D might be TRBD1 (6 bases). V lost 4 bases and J 2 bases, leaving 11 bases between the germline ends. Per the germline V gene, CDR1 is MNHEY and CDR2 is SVGAGI. The CDR3 extends over 14 amino acids. DNA for the CDR3: TGTGCCAGCAGTTCCGGGACACCCAACACTGAAGCTTTCTTT. It yields the protein CASSSGTPNTEAFF.

Regarding this clone: It is unclear where the CDR3 begins or ends on the DNA, so no DNA is shown, and the CDR3 is as TCRdb lists it. The chain couples TRBV6-5 to TRBJ2-7; the D segment call TRBD2 is taken from the table without a DNA check. Germline values: CDR1 MNHEY, CDR2 SVGAGI. The CDR3 length is 15 residues, termini included. The CDR3 is CASSTSTRGSYEQYF.

The V and J genes are TRBV9 and TRBJ2-7; 7 bases line up with TRBD2. The CDR3 contains 16 residues. The germline gives CDR1 SGDLS, CDR2 YYNGEE. The ends lost 0 bases at V and 0 bases at J; junction bases unmatched: 6. CDR3 nucleotide sequence: TGTGCCAGCAGCGTAGGAGGGAGGGGCCGCTCCTACGAGCAGTACTTC. This codes for CASSVGGRGRSYEQYF.

The CDR3, as DNA: TGTGCCAGCAGTGGGACAGGGGGGAAGACCCAGTACTTC. Its protein is CASSGTGGKTQYF. This chain uses TRBV12-3 or TRBV12-4 with TRBJ2-5, with 11 bases identical to TRBD1. This CDR3 region has 13 residues. Trimming took 5 bases from V and 6 from J; bases not matched to a gene: 2.

The CDR3 loop is CASSPGLAGVDEQFF. CDR3 in DNA: TGTGCCAGCAGCCCGGGACTAGCGGGAGTGGATGAGCAGTTCTTC. The chain has TRBV7-3 and TRBJ2-1; 14 nucleotides align to TRBD2. The CDR3 contains 15 residues. CDR1 is SGHTA, CDR2 FQGTGA, per germline. J lost 8 bases, V lost 5 bases, and 5 bases had no gene match.

The chain uses TRBV15 and TRBJ1-1; 8 bases match TRBD1. Germline CDR1 reads LNHNV; CDR2 reads YYDKDF (reference sequence). This CDR3 region has 12 residues. V dropped 3 bases and J dropped 10; count of bases not matched to a gene: 4. CDR3 loop: CATSSEDRVAFF. As DNA, the CDR3 is TGTGCCACCAGCAGTGAGGACAGGGTAGCTTTCTTT. Full variable domain (outside the CDR3, taken from reference TRBV15 and TRBJ1-1): DAMVIQNPRYQVTQFGKPVTLSCSQTLNHNVMYWYQQKSSQAPKLLFHYYDKDFNNEADTPDNFQSRRPNTSFCFLDIRSPGLGDTAMYLCATSSEDRVAFFGQGTRLTVV.

There are a few counts of this clone. The chain employs TRBV9 and TRBJ1-1; D uncertain. The germline V and J ends were trimmed by 0 bases and 2 bases, with 11 bases remaining between them. The CDR3 covers 15 residues. The germline V gene has CDR1 SGDLS and CDR2 YYNGEE. This CDR3 reads CASSVGVSGNTEAFF. The CDR3 nucleotides are TGTGCCAGCAGCGTAGGAGTCAGCGGAAACACTGAAGCTTTCTTT.

This chain links TRBV30 with TRBJ2-7; TRBD2 aligns across 7 bases. Germline CDR1 GTSNPN, CDR2 SVGIG (reference sequence). This CDR3 is 12 amino acids long. V dropped 4 bases and J dropped 5; count of bases not matched to a gene: 5. CDR3 loop: CAWNLGGDEQYF. The DNA of the CDR3 is TGTGCCTGGAACCTGGGAGGGGACGAGCAGTACTTC.

The chain carries TRBV7-9 and TRBJ1-1; the match to TRBD1 covers 8 bases. CDR3 length: 14 residues. The junction had 4 bases not matched to a gene; V was cut back by 5 bases and J by 2 bases. CDR1 SEHNR and CDR2 FQNEAQ come from the germline V gene (reference sequence). The CDR3 DNA follows: TGTGCCAGCAGCACAGGGGGTGCTAACACTGAAGCTTTCTTT. This sequence encodes CASSTGGANTEAFF.

The chain combines TRBV7-3 with TRBJ2-2; tentative D call: TRBD2 (5 bases). Germline V gene sequence: CDR1 SGHTA, CDR2 FQGTGA. There are 13 residues in the CDR3. The V gene lost 5 bases and the J gene lost 7 bases, with 11 bases spanning the gap. The CDR3 loop reads CASSTSRDGELFF. The CDR3 region has the DNA TGTGCCAGCAGCACGTCCCGGGACGGGGAGCTGTTTTTT.